This T cell receptor beta chain was recorded in a study of T cells in Graves' hyperthyroidism and ophthalmopathy. The V end was cut by 6 bases, the J end by 4 bases, with 15 bases between. CDR3 length: 14 amino acids. Study results and limitations: Also found in blood were most expanded thyroid clonotypes above 0.001. Ophthalmopathy stood apart from stable hyperthyroidism in a 13 V-J model.

TCR beta CDR3 region amplification was performed from RNA transcripts. A set of HTBI primers served as the primers for a first-round RT-PCR of the TCR CDR3. TCRdb reanalysed the multiplex PCR reads using MiXCR and keeps one entry per CDR3 protein. Counted here are around 600,000 distinct CDR3 sequences, 14% occurring once; the ten biggest clones make up approximately 6.4%. The sample holds many counts of this clonotype. What it recognizes is unknown. Material: blood. This receptor was identified in a woman in her late teens or twenties with Graves' ophthalmopathy. The gene calls are TRBV12-3 or TRBV12-4 and TRBJ1-2; D might be TRBD1 (6 bases). CDR3 in amino acids: CASRLTAGAYGYTF. The CDR3 bases are TGTGCCAGCAGGCTTACCGCAGGGGCCTATGGCTACACCTTC.